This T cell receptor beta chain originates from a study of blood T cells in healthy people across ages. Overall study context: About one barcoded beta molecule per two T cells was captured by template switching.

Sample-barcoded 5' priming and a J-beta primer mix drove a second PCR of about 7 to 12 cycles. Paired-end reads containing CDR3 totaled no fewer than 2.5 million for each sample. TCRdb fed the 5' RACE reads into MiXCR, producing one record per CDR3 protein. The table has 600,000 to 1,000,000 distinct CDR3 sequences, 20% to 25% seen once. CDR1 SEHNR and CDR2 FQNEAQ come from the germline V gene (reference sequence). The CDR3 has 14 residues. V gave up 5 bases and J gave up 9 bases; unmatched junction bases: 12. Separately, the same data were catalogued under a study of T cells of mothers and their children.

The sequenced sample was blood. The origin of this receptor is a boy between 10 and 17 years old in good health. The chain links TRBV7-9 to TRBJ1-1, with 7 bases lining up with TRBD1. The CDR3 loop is CASSPQTGSTQAFF. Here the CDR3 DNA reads TGTGCCAGCAGCCCCCAGACAGGGTCAACACAAGCTTTCTTT.